These 12 T cell receptor beta chains were sequenced from one sample in a study of T cells in Graves' hyperthyroidism and ophthalmopathy. TCR beta CDR3 region amplification was performed from RNA transcripts. First-round RT-PCR of the TCR CDR3 relied on the HTBI primer set. TCRdb re-called the multiplex PCR reads through MiXCR, storing one row per CDR3 protein. The sample includes over 300,000 distinct CDR3 sequences, approximately 13% of them seen just once. The sample was blood. These receptors all stem from a woman in her fifties or sixties with Graves' hyperthyroidism.

This clonotype was found many times. The V call is TRBV6-1, the J call TRBJ2-7; no clear D. The V end was cut by 7 bases, the J end by 0 bases, with 10 bases between. Germline CDR1 reads MNHNS; CDR2 reads SASEGT. This CDR3 comprises 13 residues. CDR3 sequence reads: CASTSESSYEQYF. The CDR3 bases are TGTGCCAGCACCTCAGAGAGCTCCTACGAGCAGTACTTC.

This clonotype was counted at least ten times. This chain uses TRBV20-1 with TRBJ2-3; a possible D gene is TRBD1 (6 bases). The CDR3 is 16 amino acids. Trimming removed 5 bases at V and 0 bases at J, with 18 bases between. Germline V gene data show CDR1 as DFQATT and CDR2 as SNEGSKA (reference sequence). The CDR3 reads CSALHGTFPSTDTQYF. CDR3 sequence (DNA): TGCAGTGCTTTACATGGGACATTTCCTAGCACAGATACGCAGTATTTT.

This clonotype was found many times. The CDR3 loop is CASSLFPGDTEAFF. The CDR3 DNA reads as TGCGCCAGCAGCTTGTTCCCCGGGGACACTGAAGCTTTCTTT. The chain uses TRBV5-1 and TRBJ1-1; D ambiguous. V dropped 1 base and J dropped 3 bases, with 10 bases sitting between them. Germline lookup yields CDR1 SGHRS and CDR2 YFSETQ. The CDR3 loop spans 14 amino acids.

This clonotype was counted at least ten times. This chain uses TRBV2 with TRBJ2-7; a possible D gene is TRBD1 (5 bases). V was clipped by 2 bases and J by 3 bases, with 11 bases between them. Germline V gene data show CDR1 as SNHLY and CDR2 as FYNNEI. The CDR3 runs 14 residues. This CDR3 is CASSEQGNSYEQYF. The CDR3 coding sequence is TGTGCCAGCAGTGAACAGGGAAATAGCTACGAGCAGTACTTC.

This clonotype was observed many times. V is TRBV7-2 and J is TRBJ2-2, with 9 bases fitting TRBD2. The length of the CDR3 is 15 residues. The V segment lost 3 bases and the J segment 5 bases; nucleotides outside the gene matches: 4. Germline V CDR1 and CDR2: SGHTA, FQGNSA. CDR3 in amino acids: CASSFSGRRTGELFF. The CDR3 DNA follows: TGTGCCAGCAGCTTTAGCGGGAGAAGGACCGGGGAGCTGTTTTTT.

This clonotype was seen at least ten times. This chain links TRBV28 with TRBJ2-7, with D possibly TRBD1 on 6 matching bases. The germline V gene has CDR1 MDHEN and CDR2 SYDVKM. The V gene lost 5 bases and the J gene lost 2 bases, with 19 bases spanning the gap. The CDR3 extends over 16 amino acids. The CDR3 nucleotides read TGTGCCAGCAGTCCAGCCGGGCAGGGGACCACCTACGAGCAGTACTTC. This sequence encodes CASSPAGQGTTYEQYF.

This clonotype came up many times. This chain uses TRBV30 with TRBJ2-6, with D unresolved. Per the germline V gene, CDR1 is GTSNPN and CDR2 is SVGIG (reference sequence). V lost 2 bases, J lost 4 bases, and 3 bases lay in between. This CDR3 is built from 12 residues. CDR3 loop: CAWSTGANVLTF. CDR3 in DNA: TGTGCCTGGAGTACGGGGGCCAACGTCCTGACTTTC.

This clonotype was seen just once. Just one base apart from a much larger clone, this may be a read error. This chain uses TRBV7-9 with TRBJ2-3, with a possible D match to TRBD1 (6 bases). The CDR3 totals 13 residues. The germline CDR1 and CDR2 sequences are SEHNR and FQNEAQ (reference sequence). DNA of the CDR3: TGTGCCAGCAGCACTACTTGGACAGATATGCAGTATTTT. It yields the protein CASSTTWTDMQYF.

This clonotype was counted only a few times. This chain connects TRBV5-4 to TRBJ2-1, with TRBD2 matching over 13 bases. This CDR3 comprises 16 residues. Trimming took 3 bases from V and 10 from J; bases not matched to a gene: 10. Germline V lookup: CDR1 SGHNT, CDR2 YYREEE (reference sequence). CDR3 in DNA: TGTGCCAGCAGCTCGGGGACTAGCGGGGTACAATGGGAGCAGTTCTTC. This codes for CASSSGTSGVQWEQFF.

This clonotype occurred many times. CDR3 in DNA: TGTGCCAGCAGTATCACCGCCTACGGGTACGAGCAGTACTTC. Translation gives CASSITAYGYEQYF. This chain joins TRBV27 and TRBJ2-7; no firm D call. The germline V gene encodes CDR1 MNHEY and CDR2 SMNVEV (reference sequence). This CDR3 region has 14 residues. Trimming removed 5 bases from V and 4 bases from J, with 15 bases in between.

This clonotype occurred many times. The chain combines TRBV5-1 with TRBJ2-7, with D perhaps TRBD1 or TRBD2 (6 bases each). The CDR3 is 15 amino acids. CDR1 SGHRS and CDR2 YFSETQ come from the germline V gene. V lost 0 bases, J lost 5 bases, and 15 bases lay in between. CDR3 bases: TGCGCCAGCAGCTTGGACGTCGGGGGCAAAGACGAGCAGTACTTC. Its translation is CASSLDVGGKDEQYF.

This clonotype has a count of ten or more. The rearrangement uses TRBV9 and TRBJ2-2, with D unresolved. The germline V gene encodes CDR1 SGDLS and CDR2 YYNGEE. The CDR3 has 14 residues. Trimming took off 1 base at V and 7 bases at J, with 11 bases between the two ends. CDR3 sequence reads: CASSVRRSGGELFF. CDR3 nucleotide sequence: TGTGCCAGCAGCGTAAGGCGGTCGGGCGGGGAGCTGTTTTTT.